Below, 3 T cell receptor beta chains from the same sample are listed, as sequenced in a study of cytomegalovirus exposure and HLA in healthy donors (dated by TCRdb to between 2016 and 2019). Library method: the immunoSEQ multiplex PCR assay. For the multiplex PCR, a mixture combining 60 forward primers for TCR Vbeta segments and 13 reverse primers for TCR Jbeta segments was used. Here the immuneACCESS table is served through TCRdb, limited to in-frame sequences with V and J called. Missing clones are a known gap in these copies; in checked studies unresolved V genes cover under half, and the rest lacks a known reason. The sample includes some 190,000 clones, with 77% observed a single time. 1.4% to 1.5% of the sample comes from the top ten. What was sequenced was PBMCs. These receptors were obtained from a man between 18 and 35 years old in good health and CMV-seronegative.

On this clone itself: Its ends do not fully match the called genes, so a read error is possible. The J gene is TRBJ1-1, the V gene TRBV14, with D tentatively TRBD1 (5 bases). This CDR3 region has 14 residues. Germline assignment: CDR1 SGHDN and CDR2 FVKESK. The CDR3 loop reads CASSQEGGVRSPHF. The DNA for the CDR3 is TGTGCCAGCAGCCAAGAGGGGGGGGTCAGGTCTCCGCACTTT. Complete variable domain (other parts from reference TRBV14 and TRBJ1-1): EAGVTQFPSHSVIEKGQTVTLRCDPISGHDNLYWYRRVMGKEIKFLLHFVKESKQDESGMPNNRFLAERTGGTYSTLKVQPAELEDSGVYFCASSQEGGVRSPHFGQGTRLTVV.

The V and J genes are TRBV5-1 and TRBJ2-3, with 10 bases identical to TRBD2. Germline lookup yields CDR1 SGHRS and CDR2 YFSETQ. The junction had 6 bases not matched to a gene; V was cut back by 4 bases and J by 4 bases. The CDR3 runs to 15 residues. The CDR3 region has the DNA TGCGCCAGCAGCCTTAGCGGGAGGTCCCCAGATACGCAGTATTTT. Protein product: CASSLSGRSPDTQYF.

This clone was recorded once. CDR3 amino acids: CASSVSGLGSEQYF. CDR3 sequence (DNA): TGTGCCAGCAGCGTATCGGGGTTGGGGTCGGAGCAGTACTTC. The chain recombines TRBV9 with TRBJ2-7; TRBD2 might be the D (5 bases). In germline, CDR1 is SGDLS, CDR2 YYNGEE. V was shortened by 1 base and J by 7 bases, with 15 bases between the two germline ends. The CDR3 runs to 14 residues.